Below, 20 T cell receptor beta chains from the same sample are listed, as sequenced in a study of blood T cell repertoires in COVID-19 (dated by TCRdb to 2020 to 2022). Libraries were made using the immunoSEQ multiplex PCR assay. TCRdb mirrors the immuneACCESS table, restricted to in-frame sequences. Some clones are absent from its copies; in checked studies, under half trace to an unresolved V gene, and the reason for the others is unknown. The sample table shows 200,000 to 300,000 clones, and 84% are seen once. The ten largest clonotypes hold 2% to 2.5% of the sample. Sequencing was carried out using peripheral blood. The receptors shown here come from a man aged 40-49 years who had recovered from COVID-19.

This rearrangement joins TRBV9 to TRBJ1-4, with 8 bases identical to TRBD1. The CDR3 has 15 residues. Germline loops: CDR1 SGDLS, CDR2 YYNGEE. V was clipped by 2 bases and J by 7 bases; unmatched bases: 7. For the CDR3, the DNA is TGTGCCAGCAGCGTCCAACCCACAGGGGGTGAAAAACTGTTTTTT. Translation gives CASSVQPTGGEKLFF. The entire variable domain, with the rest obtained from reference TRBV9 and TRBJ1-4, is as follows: DSGVTQTPKHLITATGQRVTLRCSPRSGDLSVYWYQQSLDQGLQFLIQYYNGEERAKGNILERFSAQQFPDLHSELNLSSLELGDSALYFCASSVQPTGGEKLFFGSGTQLSVL.

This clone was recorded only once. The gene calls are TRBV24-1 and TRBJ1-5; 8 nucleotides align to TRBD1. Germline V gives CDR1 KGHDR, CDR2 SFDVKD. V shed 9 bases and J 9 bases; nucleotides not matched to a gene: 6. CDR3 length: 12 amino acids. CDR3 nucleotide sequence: TGTGCCACCTTGAGACAGGGGCTGCCCCAGCATTTT. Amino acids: CATLRQGLPQHF.

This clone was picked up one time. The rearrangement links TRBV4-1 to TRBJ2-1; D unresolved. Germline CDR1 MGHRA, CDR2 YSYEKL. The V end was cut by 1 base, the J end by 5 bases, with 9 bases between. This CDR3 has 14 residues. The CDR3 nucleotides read TGCGCCAGCAGCCAAGTTGCTAGTCACAATGAGCAGTTCTTC. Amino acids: CASSQVASHNEQFF.

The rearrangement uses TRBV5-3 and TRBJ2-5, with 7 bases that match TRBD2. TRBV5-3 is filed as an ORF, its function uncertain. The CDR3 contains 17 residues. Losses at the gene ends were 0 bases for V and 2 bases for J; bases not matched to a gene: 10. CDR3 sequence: CARSLEAGRAPQETQYF. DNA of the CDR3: TGTGCCAGAAGCTTGGAGGCGGGGAGGGCCCCTCAAGAGACCCAGTACTTC.

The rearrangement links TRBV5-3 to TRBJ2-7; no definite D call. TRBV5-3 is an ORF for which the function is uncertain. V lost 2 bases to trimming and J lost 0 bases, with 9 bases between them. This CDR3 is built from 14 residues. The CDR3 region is CARSLARFSYEQYF. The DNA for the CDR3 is TGTGCCAGAAGCTTAGCCAGGTTCTCCTACGAGCAGTACTTC.

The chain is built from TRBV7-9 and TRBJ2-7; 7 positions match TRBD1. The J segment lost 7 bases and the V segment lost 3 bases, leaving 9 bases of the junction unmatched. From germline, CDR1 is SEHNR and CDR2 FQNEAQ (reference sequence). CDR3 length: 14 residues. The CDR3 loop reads CASSLGTATMEQYF. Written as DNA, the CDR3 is TGTGCCAGCAGCTTGGGGACAGCTACGATGGAGCAGTACTTC.

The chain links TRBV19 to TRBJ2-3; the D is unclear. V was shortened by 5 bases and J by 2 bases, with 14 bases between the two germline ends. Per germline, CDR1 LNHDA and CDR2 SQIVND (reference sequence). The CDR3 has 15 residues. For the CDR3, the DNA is TGTGCCAGTAGTCCCATTCAGGCCTCCACAGATACGCAGTATTTT. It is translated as CASSPIQASTDTQYF.

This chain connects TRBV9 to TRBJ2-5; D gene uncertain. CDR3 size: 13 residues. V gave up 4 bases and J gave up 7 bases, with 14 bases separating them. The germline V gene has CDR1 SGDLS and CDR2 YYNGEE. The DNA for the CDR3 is TGTGCCAGCAGCCTTGGAGTGGATGTGACCCAGTACTTC. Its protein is CASSLGVDVTQYF.

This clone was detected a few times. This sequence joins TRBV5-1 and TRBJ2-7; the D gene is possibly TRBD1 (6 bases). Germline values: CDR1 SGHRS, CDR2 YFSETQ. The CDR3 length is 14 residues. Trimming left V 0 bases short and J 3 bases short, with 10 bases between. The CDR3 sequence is CASSLEGQLYEQYF. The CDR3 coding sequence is TGCGCCAGCAGCTTGGAAGGACAGCTCTACGAGCAGTACTTC.

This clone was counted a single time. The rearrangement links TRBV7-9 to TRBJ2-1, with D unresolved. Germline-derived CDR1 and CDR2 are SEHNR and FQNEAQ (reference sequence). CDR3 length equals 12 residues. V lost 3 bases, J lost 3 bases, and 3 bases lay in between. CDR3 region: CASSLSYNEQFF. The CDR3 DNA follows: TGTGCCAGCAGCTTGAGCTACAATGAGCAGTTCTTC.

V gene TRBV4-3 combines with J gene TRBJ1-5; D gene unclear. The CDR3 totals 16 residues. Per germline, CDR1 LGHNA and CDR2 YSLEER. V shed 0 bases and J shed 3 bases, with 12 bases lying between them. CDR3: CASSQDSGTANQPQHF. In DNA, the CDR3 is TGCGCCAGCAGCCAAGATTCAGGAACGGCCAATCAGCCCCAGCATTTT.

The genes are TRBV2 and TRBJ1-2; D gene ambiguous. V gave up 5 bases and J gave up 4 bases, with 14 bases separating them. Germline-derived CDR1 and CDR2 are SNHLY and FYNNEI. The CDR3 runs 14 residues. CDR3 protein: CASSPQVSAYGYTF. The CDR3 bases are TGTGCCAGCAGTCCCCAGGTTAGCGCCTATGGCTACACCTTC.

The DNA of the CDR3 is TGTGCCAGCTCACCACCATCACAGGGTACTTATGGCTACACCTTC. Protein sequence: CASSPPSQGTYGYTF. The chain carries TRBV18 and TRBJ1-2; D is possibly TRBD1 (6 bases). In germline, CDR1 is KGHSH, CDR2 LQKENI. The CDR3 loop spans 15 amino acids. The V end lost 0 bases, the J end lost 5 bases, and 13 bases lay between the germline ends. The whole variable domain, filled in from reference TRBV18 and TRBJ1-2, reads NAGVMQNPRHLVRRRGQEARLRCSPMKGHSHVYWYRQLPEEGLKFMVYLQKENIIDESGMPKERFSAEFPKEGPSILRIQQVVRGDSAAYFCASSPPSQGTYGYTFGSGTRLTVV.

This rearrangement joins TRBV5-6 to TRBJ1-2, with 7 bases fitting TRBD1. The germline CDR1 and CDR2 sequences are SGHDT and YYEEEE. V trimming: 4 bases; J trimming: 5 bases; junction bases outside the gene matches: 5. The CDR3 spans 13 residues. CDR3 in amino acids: CASSTPTGYGYTF. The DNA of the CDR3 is TGTGCCAGCAGCACCCCGACAGGGTATGGCTACACCTTC.

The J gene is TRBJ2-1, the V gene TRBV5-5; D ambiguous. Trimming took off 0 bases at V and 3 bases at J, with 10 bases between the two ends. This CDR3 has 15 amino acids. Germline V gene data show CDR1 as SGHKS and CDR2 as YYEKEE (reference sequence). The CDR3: CASSLASFSYNEQFF. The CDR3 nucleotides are TGTGCCAGCAGCTTGGCCTCTTTTAGCTACAATGAGCAGTTCTTC.

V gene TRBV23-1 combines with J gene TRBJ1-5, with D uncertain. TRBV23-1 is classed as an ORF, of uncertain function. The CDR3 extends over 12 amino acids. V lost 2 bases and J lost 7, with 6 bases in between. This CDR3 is CASSQVEQPQHF. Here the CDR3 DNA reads TGCGCCAGCAGTCAAGTGGAGCAGCCCCAGCATTTT.

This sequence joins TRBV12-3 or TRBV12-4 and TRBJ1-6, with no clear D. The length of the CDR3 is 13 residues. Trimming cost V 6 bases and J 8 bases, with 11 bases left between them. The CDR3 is CASRGLGDSPLHF. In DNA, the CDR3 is TGTGCCAGCAGGGGCCTGGGAGATTCACCCCTCCACTTT.

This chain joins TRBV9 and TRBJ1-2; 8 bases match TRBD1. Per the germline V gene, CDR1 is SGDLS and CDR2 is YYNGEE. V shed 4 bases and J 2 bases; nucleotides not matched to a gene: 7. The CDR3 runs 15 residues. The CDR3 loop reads CASSSNRGVNYGYTF. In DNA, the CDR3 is TGTGCCAGCAGCTCAAACAGGGGGGTCAACTATGGCTACACCTTC.

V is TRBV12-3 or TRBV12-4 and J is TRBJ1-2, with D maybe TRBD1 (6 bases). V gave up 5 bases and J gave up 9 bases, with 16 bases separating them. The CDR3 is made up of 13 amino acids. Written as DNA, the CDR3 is TGTGCCAGCAGTCAAACCCGGGACACTCGCTACACCTTC. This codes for CASSQTRDTRYTF.

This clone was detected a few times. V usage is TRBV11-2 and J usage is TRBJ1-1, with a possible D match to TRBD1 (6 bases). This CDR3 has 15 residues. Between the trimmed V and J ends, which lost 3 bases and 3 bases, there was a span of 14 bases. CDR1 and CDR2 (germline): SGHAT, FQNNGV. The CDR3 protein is CASSFGRGAYTEAFF. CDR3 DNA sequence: TGTGCCAGCAGCTTCGGTCGGGGGGCATACACTGAAGCTTTCTTT.